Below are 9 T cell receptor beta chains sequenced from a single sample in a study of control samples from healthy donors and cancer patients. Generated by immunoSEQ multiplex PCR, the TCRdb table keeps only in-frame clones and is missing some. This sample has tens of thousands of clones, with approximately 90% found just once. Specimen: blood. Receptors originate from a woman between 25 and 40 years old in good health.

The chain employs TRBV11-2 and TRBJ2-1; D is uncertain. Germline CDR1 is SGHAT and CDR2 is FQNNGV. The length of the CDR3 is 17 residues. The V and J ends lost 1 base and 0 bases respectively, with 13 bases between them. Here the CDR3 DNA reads TGTGCCAGCAGCTTAGTATCAGGACCCCACTCCTACAATGAGCAGTTCTTC. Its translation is CASSLVSGPHSYNEQFF. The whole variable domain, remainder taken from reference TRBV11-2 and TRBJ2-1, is EAGVAQSPRYKIIEKRQSVAFWCNPISGHATLYWYQQILGQGPKLLIQFQNNGVVDDSQLPKDRFSAERLKGVDSTLKIQPAKLEDSAVYLCASSLVSGPHSYNEQFFGPGTRLTVL.

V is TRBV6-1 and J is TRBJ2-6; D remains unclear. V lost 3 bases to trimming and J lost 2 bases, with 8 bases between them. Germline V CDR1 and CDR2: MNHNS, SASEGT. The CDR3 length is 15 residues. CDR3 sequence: CASSDKGTGANVLTF. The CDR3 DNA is TGTGCCAGCAGTGACAAGGGCACTGGGGCCAACGTCCTGACTTTC.

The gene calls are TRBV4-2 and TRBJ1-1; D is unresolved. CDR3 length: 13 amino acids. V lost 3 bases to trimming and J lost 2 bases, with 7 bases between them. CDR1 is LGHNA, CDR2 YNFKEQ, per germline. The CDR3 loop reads CASSQDPNTEAFF. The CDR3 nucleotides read TGTGCCAGCAGCCAGGACCCCAACACTGAAGCTTTCTTT.

Here the CDR3 reads CASRTGSSGNTIYF. CDR3 nucleotides: TGTGCCAGCCGGACAGGCTCCTCTGGAAACACCATATATTTT. The J gene is TRBJ1-3, the V gene TRBV6-5; 7 nucleotides align to TRBD1. V lost 8 bases and J lost 0; bases outside the gene matches: 4. The CDR3 runs 14 residues. Per the germline V gene, CDR1 is MNHEY and CDR2 is SVGAGI.

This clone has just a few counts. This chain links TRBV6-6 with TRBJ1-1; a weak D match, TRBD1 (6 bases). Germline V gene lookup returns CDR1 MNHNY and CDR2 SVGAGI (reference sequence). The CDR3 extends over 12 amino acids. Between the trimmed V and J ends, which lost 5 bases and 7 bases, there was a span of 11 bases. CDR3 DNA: TGTGCCAGCAGTACAGGGACACTTGAAGCTTTCTTT. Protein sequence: CASSTGTLEAFF.

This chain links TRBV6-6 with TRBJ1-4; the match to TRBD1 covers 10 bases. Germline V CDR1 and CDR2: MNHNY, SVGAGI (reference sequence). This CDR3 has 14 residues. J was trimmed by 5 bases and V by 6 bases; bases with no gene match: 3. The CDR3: CASSLDRGNEKLFF. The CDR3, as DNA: TGTGCCAGCAGCCTGGACAGGGGGAATGAAAAACTGTTTTTT.

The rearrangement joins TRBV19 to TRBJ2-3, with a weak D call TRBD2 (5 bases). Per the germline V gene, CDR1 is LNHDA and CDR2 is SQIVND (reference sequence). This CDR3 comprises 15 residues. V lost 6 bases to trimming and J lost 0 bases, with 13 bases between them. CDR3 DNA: TGTGCCAGTAGGGCTGGCGGGTTTAGCACAGATACGCAGTATTTT. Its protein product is CASRAGGFSTDTQYF. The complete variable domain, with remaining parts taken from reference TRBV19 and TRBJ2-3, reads DGGITQSPKYLFRKEGQNVTLSCEQNLNHDAMYWYRQDPGQGLRLIYYSQIVNDFQKGDIAEGYSVSREKKESFPLTVTSAQKNPTAFYLCASRAGGFSTDTQYFGPGTRLTVL.

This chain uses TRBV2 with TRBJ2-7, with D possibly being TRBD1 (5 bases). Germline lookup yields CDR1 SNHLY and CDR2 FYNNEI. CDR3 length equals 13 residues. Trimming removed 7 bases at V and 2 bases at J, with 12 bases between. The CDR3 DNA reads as TGTGCCAGCAACCCCAGGGCCCCCTACGAGCAGTACTTC. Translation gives CASNPRAPYEQYF. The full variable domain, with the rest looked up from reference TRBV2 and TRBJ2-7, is EPEVTQTPSHQVTQMGQEVILRCVPISNHLYFYWYRQILGQKVEFLVSFYNNEISEKSEIFDDQFSVERPDGSNFTLKIRSTKLEDSAMYFCASNPRAPYEQYFGPGTRLTVT.

CDR3 amino acids: CASSQSVTVQETQYF. In DNA form, the CDR3 reads TGCGCCAGCAGCCAAAGTGTGACAGTACAAGAGACCCAGTACTTC. V is TRBV4-1 and J is TRBJ2-5; the D gene is possibly TRBD1 (5 bases). V was cut by 2 bases and J by 2 bases, with 12 bases left in between. The CDR3 length is 15 residues. Looked up from germline, CDR1 is MGHRA and CDR2 is YSYEKL.